This section outlines one TCR beta chain sequence together with its context. The antigen is not known. This specimen belongs to a study of cytomegalovirus exposure and HLA in healthy donors. Study information: Some 85 million unique TCRs from HLA-typed donors were held in an early data release.

The CDR3 runs 16 residues. V was clipped by 0 bases and J by 0 bases, with 10 bases between them. Germline V CDR1 and CDR2: SGHRS, YFSETQ. PCR involved 60 Vbeta and 13 Jbeta primers. Clones were read by immunoSEQ multiplex PCR, and TCRdb kept only the in-frame ones, dropping some. Here the sample spans some 150,000 clones, roughly three quarters being singletons. Whole-study findings and limits: Links to common viral pathogens appeared, in a later analysis, for several of the most significant clusters. Equally common other TCR beta chains were less clonally expanded than HLA-associated ones, a later analysis found.

V gene TRBV5-1 combines with J gene TRBJ1-3, with D perhaps matching TRBD1 (5 bases). This clonotype was obtained from a woman between 40 and 55 years old in good health and CMV-seronegative. Sequences were obtained from PBMCs. DNA of the CDR3: TGCGCCAGCAGCTTGGGCGGGACTCGCTCTGGAAACACCATATATTTT. Translation: CASSLGGTRSGNTIYF.